This TCR beta chain is drawn from a study of cytomegalovirus exposure and HLA in healthy donors. 60 Vbeta and 13 Jbeta primers were used in PCR. Generated by immunoSEQ multiplex PCR, the TCRdb table keeps only in-frame clones and is missing some. The sample contains 150,000 to 200,000 clones, roughly 85% of which appear only once. This clone has more than one count but fewer than ten. CDR3 length equals 16 residues. The germline V gene encodes CDR1 ENHRY and CDR2 SYGVKD. Trimming removed 2 bases from V and 5 bases from J; junction bases left unmatched: 8. The V call is TRBV10-3, the J call TRBJ1-5, with TRBD1 identical over 8 bases. Material for sequencing was PBMCs. The TCR was taken from a man between 18 and 35 years old in good health and CMV-seropositive. The CDR3 DNA is TGTGCCATCAGTGAGGGACAGGGTGGGTCATATCAGCCCCAGCATTTT. Translated: CAISEGQGGSYQPQHF.